Below are 3 T cell receptor beta chains sequenced from a single sample in a study of T-cell reconstitution after alpha-beta-depleted transplantation in children. Unique molecular identifiers were incorporated when the TCRbeta library was constructed. Each CDR3 protein gets one entry after TCRdb re-called the PCR reads with MiXCR. The sample has approximately 490,000 distinct CDR3 sequences; around 13% are singletons. Sequenced material: PBMCs from the stem cell graft donor, taken from the stem cell graft. The receptors were sampled from a human donor who donated a stem cell graft to a child with combined immunodeficiency.

The CDR3 nucleotides are TGTGCCATCAGTGATCTAGCGGGGGCCTTGACCGGGGAGCTGTTTTTT. This encodes CAISDLAGALTGELFF. The V call is TRBV10-3, the J call TRBJ2-2, with 10 bases aligning to TRBD2. The germline gives CDR1 ENHRY, CDR2 SYGVKD. The length of the CDR3 is 16 residues. Trimming cost V 3 bases and J 5 bases; bases outside gene matches: 6.

This chain connects TRBV24-1 to TRBJ2-1; 9 bases are shared with TRBD1. V shed 2 bases, J shed 6 bases, and the junction held 10 bases outside the gene matches. CDR3 length: 17 amino acids. Germline CDR1 is KGHDR and CDR2 is SFDVKD. The CDR3: CATSDSRDRAAGNEQFF. CDR3 nucleotides: TGTGCCACCAGTGATTCCAGGGACAGGGCGGCGGGCAATGAGCAGTTCTTC.

This clonotype was picked up a small number of times. The gene calls are TRBV6-1 and TRBJ2-5, with TRBD1 matching 7 bases. This CDR3 region has 14 residues. Per the germline V gene, CDR1 is MNHNS and CDR2 is SASEGT. J lost 3 bases, V lost 8 bases, and 9 bases had no gene match. The CDR3 is CASALGGLEETQYF. In DNA, the CDR3 is TGTGCCAGCGCTCTAGGGGGCCTGGAAGAGACCCAGTACTTC.